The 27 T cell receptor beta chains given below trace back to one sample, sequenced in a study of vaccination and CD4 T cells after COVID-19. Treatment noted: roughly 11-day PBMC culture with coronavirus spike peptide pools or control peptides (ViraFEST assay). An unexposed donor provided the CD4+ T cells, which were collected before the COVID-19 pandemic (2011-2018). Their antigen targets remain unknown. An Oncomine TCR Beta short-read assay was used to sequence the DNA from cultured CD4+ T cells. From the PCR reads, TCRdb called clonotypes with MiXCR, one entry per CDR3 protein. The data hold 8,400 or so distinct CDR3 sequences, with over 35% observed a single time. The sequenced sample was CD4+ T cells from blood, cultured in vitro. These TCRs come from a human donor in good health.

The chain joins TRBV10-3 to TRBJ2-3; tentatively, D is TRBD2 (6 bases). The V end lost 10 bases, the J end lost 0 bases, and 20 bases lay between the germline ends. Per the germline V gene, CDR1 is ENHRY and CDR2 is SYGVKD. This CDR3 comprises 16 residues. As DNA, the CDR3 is TGTGCCACCGGGTCGGCGGGGAGCGCTAGCACAGATACGCAGTATTTT. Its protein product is CATGSAGSASTDTQYF.

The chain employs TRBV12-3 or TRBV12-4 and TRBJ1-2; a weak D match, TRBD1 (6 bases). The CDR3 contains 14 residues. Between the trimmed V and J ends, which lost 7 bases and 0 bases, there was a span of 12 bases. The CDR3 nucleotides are TGTGCCAGCACCCTGACAGGTGCTAACTATGGCTACACCTTC. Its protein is CASTLTGANYGYTF.

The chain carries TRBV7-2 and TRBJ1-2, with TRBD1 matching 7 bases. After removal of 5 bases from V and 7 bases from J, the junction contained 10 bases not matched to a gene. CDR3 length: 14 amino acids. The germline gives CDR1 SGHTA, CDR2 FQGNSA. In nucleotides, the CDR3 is TGTGCCAGCAGCCCAACTACGACAGGGCTTGGCTACACCTTC. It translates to CASSPTTTGLGYTF.

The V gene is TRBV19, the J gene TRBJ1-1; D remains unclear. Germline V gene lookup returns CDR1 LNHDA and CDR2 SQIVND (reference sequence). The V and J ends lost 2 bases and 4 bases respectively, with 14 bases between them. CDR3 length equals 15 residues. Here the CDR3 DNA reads TGTGCCAGTAGTATAATTGGAGGTGATAGCACTGAAGCTTTCTTT. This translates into CASSIIGGDSTEAFF.

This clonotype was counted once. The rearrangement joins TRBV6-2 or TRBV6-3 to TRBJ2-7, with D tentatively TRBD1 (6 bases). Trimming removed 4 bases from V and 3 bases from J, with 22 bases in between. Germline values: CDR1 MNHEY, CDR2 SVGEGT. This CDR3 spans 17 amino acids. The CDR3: CASSSQRVGTRIYEQYF. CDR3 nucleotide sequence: TGTGCCAGCAGTTCGCAGAGAGTCGGGACACGGATCTACGAGCAGTACTTC.

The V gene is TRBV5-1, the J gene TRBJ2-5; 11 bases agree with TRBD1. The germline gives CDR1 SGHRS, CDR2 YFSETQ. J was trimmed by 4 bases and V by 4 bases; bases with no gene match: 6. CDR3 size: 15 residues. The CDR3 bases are TGCGCCAGCAGCCTGGGACAGGGGGTTTCAGAGACCCAGTACTTC. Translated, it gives CASSLGQGVSETQYF.

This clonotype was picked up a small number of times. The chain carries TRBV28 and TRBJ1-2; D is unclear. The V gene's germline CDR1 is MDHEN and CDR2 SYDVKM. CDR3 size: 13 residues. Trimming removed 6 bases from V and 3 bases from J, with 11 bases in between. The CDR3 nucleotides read TGTGCCAGCAGCCCGCCAGGTTACTATGGCTACACCTTC. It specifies CASSPPGYYGYTF.

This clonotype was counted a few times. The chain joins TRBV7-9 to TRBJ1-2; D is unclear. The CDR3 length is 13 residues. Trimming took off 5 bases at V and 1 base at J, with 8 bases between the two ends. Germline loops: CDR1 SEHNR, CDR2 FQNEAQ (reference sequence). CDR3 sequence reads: CASSRANNYGYTF. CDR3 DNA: TGTGCCAGCAGCCGGGCCAATAACTATGGCTACACCTTC.

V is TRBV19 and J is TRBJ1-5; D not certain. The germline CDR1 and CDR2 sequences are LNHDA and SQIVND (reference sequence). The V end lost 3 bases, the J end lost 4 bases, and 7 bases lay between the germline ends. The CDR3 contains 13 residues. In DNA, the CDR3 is TGTGCCAGTAGTATTAAGGAAAATCAGCCCCAGCATTTT. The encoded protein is CASSIKENQPQHF.

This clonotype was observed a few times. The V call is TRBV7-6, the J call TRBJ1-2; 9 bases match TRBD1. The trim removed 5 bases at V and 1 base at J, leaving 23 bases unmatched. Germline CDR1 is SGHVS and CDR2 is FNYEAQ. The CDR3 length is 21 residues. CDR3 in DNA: TGTGCCAGCAGCCCTGCCCTGAATTCTACCGGCGAGGGACAGGGTAACTATGGCTACACCTTC. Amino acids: CASSPALNSTGEGQGNYGYTF.

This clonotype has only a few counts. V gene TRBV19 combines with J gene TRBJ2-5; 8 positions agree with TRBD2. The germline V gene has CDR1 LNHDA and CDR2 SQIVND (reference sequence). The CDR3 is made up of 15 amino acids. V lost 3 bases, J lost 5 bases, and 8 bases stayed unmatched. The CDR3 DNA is TGTGCCAGTAGTATCAAACCGGGACTAGTGGAGACCCAGTACTTC. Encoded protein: CASSIKPGLVETQYF.

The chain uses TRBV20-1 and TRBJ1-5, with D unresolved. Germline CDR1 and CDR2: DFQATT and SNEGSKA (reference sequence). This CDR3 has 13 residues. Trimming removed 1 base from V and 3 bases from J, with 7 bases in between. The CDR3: CSARVSDNQPQHF. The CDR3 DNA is TGCAGTGCTAGAGTCAGTGACAATCAGCCCCAGCATTTT.

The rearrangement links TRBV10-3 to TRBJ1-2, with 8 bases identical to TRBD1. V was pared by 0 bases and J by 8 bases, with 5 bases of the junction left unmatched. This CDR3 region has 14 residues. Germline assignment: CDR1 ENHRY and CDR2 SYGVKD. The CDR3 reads CAISESDRERGYTF. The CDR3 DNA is TGTGCCATCAGTGAGTCGGACAGGGAACGAGGCTACACCTTC.

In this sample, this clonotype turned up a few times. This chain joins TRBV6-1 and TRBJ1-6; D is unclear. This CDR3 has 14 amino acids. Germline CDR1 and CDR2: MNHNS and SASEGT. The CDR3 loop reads CGPQASSYNSPLHF. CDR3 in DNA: TGTGGGCCCCAGGCTAGCTCCTATAATTCACCCCTCCACTTT.

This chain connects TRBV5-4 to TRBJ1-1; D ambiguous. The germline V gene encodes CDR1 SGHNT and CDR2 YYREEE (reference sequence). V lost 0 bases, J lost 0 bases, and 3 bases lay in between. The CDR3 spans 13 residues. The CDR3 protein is CASSLALNTEAFF. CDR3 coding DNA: TGTGCCAGCAGCTTGGCTTTGAACACTGAAGCTTTCTTT.

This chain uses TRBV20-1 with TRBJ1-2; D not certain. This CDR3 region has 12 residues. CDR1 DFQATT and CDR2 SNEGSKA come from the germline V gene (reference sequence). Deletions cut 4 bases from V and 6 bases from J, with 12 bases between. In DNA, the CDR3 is TGCAGTGCTAATCCCGGGTCGGATGGCTACACCTTC. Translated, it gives CSANPGSDGYTF.

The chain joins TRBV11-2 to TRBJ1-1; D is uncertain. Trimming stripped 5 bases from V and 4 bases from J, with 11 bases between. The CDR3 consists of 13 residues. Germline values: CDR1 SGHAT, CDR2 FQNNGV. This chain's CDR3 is CASSLKTGTEAFF. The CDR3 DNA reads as TGTGCCAGCAGCCTAAAAACGGGCACTGAAGCTTTCTTT.

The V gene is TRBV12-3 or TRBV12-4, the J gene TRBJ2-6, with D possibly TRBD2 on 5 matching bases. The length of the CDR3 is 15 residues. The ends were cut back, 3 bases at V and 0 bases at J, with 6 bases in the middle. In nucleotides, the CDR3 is TGTGCCAGCAGTTTGGGAGCCTCTGGGGCCAACGTCCTGACTTTC. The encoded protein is CASSLGASGANVLTF.

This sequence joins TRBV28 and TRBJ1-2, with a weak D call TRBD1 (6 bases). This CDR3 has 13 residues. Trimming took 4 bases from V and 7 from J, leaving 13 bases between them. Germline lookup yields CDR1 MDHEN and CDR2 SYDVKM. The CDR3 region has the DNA TGTGCCAGCAGTTCGACCTACAGGGTTGGCTACACCTTC. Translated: CASSSTYRVGYTF.

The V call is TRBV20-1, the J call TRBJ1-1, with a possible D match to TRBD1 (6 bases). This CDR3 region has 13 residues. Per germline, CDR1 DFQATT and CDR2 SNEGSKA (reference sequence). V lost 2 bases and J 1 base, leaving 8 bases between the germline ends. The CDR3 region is CSARRQANTEAFF. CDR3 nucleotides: TGCAGTGCTAGACGACAGGCGAACACTGAAGCTTTCTTT.

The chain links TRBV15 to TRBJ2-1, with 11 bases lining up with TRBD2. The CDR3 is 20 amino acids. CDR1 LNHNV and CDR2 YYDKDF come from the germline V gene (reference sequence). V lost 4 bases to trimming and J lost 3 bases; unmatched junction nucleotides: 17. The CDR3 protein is CATSTSGASGGLQIYNEQFF. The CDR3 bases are TGTGCCACCAGCACCTCGGGGGCTAGCGGGGGGCTCCAGATCTACAATGAGCAGTTCTTC.

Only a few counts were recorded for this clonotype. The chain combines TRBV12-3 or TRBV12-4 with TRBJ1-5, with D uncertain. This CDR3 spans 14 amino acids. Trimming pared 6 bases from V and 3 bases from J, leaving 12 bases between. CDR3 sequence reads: CASSPPVSNQPQHF. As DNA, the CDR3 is TGTGCCAGCAGCCCGCCGGTTTCCAATCAGCCCCAGCATTTT.

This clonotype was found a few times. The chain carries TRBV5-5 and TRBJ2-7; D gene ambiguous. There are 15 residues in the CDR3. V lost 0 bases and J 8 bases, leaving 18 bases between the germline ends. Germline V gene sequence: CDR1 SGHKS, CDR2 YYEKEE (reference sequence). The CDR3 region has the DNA TGTGCCAGCAGCTTGGATTCTGACTTGGCCAAGAAGCAGTACTTC. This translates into CASSLDSDLAKKQYF.

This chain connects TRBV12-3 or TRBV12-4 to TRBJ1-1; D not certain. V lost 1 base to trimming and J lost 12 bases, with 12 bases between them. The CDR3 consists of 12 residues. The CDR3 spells CASSLGVFNTFF. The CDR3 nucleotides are TGTGCCAGCAGTTTAGGGGTCTTCAACACTTTCTTT.

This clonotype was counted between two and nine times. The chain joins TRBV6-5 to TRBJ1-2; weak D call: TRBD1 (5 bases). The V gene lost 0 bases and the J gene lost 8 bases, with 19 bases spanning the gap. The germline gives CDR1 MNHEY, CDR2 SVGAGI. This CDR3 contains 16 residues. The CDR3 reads CASSYSRGGPGRGYTF. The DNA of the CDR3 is TGTGCCAGCAGTTACTCGAGGGGCGGCCCGGGACGGGGCTACACCTTC.

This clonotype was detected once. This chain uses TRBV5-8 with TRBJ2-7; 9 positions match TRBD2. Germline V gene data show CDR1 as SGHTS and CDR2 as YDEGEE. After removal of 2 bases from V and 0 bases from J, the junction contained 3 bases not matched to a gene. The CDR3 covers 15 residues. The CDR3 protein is CASSFSGGSSYEQYF. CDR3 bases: TGTGCCAGCAGCTTTAGCGGGGGAAGCTCCTACGAGCAGTACTTC.

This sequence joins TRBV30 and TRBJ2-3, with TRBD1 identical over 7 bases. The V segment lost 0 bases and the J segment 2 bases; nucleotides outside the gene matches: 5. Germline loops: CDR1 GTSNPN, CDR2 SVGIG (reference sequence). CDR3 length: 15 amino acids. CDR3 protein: CAWSVKTGHTDTQYF. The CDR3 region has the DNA TGTGCCTGGAGTGTAAAGACAGGGCACACAGATACGCAGTATTTT.